Presented here are 26 T cell receptor beta chains from one specimen sequenced in a study of tissue T cells after allogeneic stem cell transplantation. Only in-frame clones appear in the TCRdb table, and some are missing; sequencing was by immunoSEQ multiplex PCR. The table lists around 300 clones, 79% of them singletons, with 11% to 15% in the top ten. The material sequenced was ileal tissue, taken at autopsy. The receptor set was obtained from a female patient aged 40-75 years with steroid-refractory graft-versus-host disease after an allogeneic stem cell transplant. Some T cells may trace back to the graft donor.

The rearrangement links TRBV18 to TRBJ2-7, with 7 bases identical to TRBD2. Germline trimming cut 3 bases from V and 0 bases from J; bases unmatched to any gene: 8. Germline V gene sequence: CDR1 KGHSH, CDR2 LQKENI. The CDR3 runs 16 residues. CDR3 sequence: CASSPGRREGSYEQYF. As DNA, the CDR3 is TGTGCCAGCTCACCGGGAAGGAGGGAGGGCTCCTACGAGCAGTACTTC.

The V gene is TRBV5-5, the J gene TRBJ2-1; D could derive from TRBD1 or TRBD2 (5 bases each). The CDR3 consists of 12 residues. V was trimmed by 4 bases and J by 5 bases, leaving 7 bases between them. CDR1 and CDR2 from the germline V gene are SGHKS and YYEKEE (reference sequence). This CDR3 is CASSLGDNEQFF. The DNA for the CDR3 is TGTGCCAGCAGCCTGGGGGACAATGAGCAGTTCTTC.

The V call is TRBV6-2 or TRBV6-3, the J call TRBJ2-7; D is undetermined. CDR1 is MNHEY and CDR2 is SVGEGT in the germline V gene. The CDR3 runs 13 residues. The V and J ends lost 4 bases and 4 bases respectively, with 11 bases between them. The CDR3 DNA reads as TGTGCCAGCAGTTTAGCACTCTTTTACGAGCAGTACTTC. It codes for CASSLALFYEQYF.

This clone was recorded a few times. The rearrangement links TRBV7-9 to TRBJ1-6, with unresolved D. Trimming removed 1 base from V and 7 bases from J, with 11 bases in between. Germline values: CDR1 SEHNR, CDR2 FQNEAQ (reference sequence). CDR3 length: 15 residues. In DNA, the CDR3 is TGTGCCAGCAGCTTAGGTGGCCCCGTAAATTCACCCCTCCACTTT. This translates into CASSLGGPVNSPLHF.

The genes are TRBV19 and TRBJ1-4; 11 bases map to TRBD1. CDR3 length: 15 residues. Germline CDR1 LNHDA, CDR2 SQIVND (reference sequence). V was pared by 3 bases and J by 6 bases, with 3 bases of the junction left unmatched. The CDR3 region has the DNA TGTGCCAGTAGTATCTGGGGACAGGGGGATGAAAAACTGTTTTTT. Translation gives CASSIWGQGDEKLFF.

The V gene is TRBV19, the J gene TRBJ2-7; TRBD1 matches at 8 bases. The CDR3 runs to 12 residues. Germline-derived CDR1 and CDR2 are LNHDA and SQIVND (reference sequence). V was clipped by 7 bases and J by 7 bases; unmatched bases: 6. CDR3 sequence reads: CASNQGAGEQYF. CDR3 nucleotide sequence: TGTGCCAGTAACCAGGGGGCTGGTGAGCAGTACTTC. The whole variable domain, remainder taken from reference TRBV19 and TRBJ2-7, is DGGITQSPKYLFRKEGQNVTLSCEQNLNHDAMYWYRQDPGQGLRLIYYSQIVNDFQKGDIAEGYSVSREKKESFPLTVTSAQKNPTAFYLCASNQGAGEQYFGPGTRLTVT.

The rearrangement links TRBV6-5 to TRBJ2-7; maybe TRBD1 (5 bases). The CDR3 loop spans 13 amino acids. CDR1 and CDR2 from the germline V gene are MNHEY and SVGAGI. Trimming removed 4 bases from V and 0 bases from J, with 7 bases in between. This chain's CDR3 is CASSSDNSYEQYF. In DNA, the CDR3 is TGTGCCAGCAGTTCGGACAACTCCTACGAGCAGTACTTC.

This chain joins TRBV9 and TRBJ2-1; D is unresolved. Trimming removed 4 bases at V and 5 bases at J, with 4 bases between. Germline CDR1 and CDR2: SGDLS and YYNGEE. CDR3 length equals 11 residues. Here the CDR3 DNA reads TGTGCCAGCAGCTTGGACAATGAGCAGTTCTTC. It specifies CASSLDNEQFF.

The chain joins TRBV28 to TRBJ2-5; 8 nucleotides line up with TRBD2. The trim removed 3 bases at V and 1 base at J, leaving 10 bases unmatched. CDR1 and CDR2 (germline): MDHEN, SYDVKM. This CDR3 spans 17 amino acids. As DNA, the CDR3 is TGTGCCAGCAGTTTTTCGGAGGCACTAGCGGTCCAAGAGACCCAGTACTTC. Protein sequence: CASSFSEALAVQETQYF. Looking up the rest from reference TRBV28 and TRBJ2-5 gives the full variable domain: DVKVTQSSRYLVKRTGEKVFLECVQDMDHENMFWYRQDPGLGLRLIYFSYDVKMKEKGDIPEGYSVSREKKERFSLILESASTNQTSMYLCASSFSEALAVQETQYFGPGTRLLVL.

This rearrangement joins TRBV19 to TRBJ2-4; D is uncertain. The CDR3 has 13 residues. Germline V gene sequence: CDR1 LNHDA, CDR2 SQIVND (reference sequence). The V and J ends lost 5 bases and 1 base respectively, with 6 bases between them. CDR3 in DNA: TGTGCCAGTAGTCCCGGGGCCAAAAACATTCAGTACTTC. This codes for CASSPGAKNIQYF.

This clone was observed a few times. The rearrangement uses TRBV19 and TRBJ1-5, with D unresolved. CDR1 is LNHDA, CDR2 SQIVND, per germline (reference sequence). The V end was cut by 5 bases, the J end by 3 bases, with 14 bases between. This CDR3 has 15 amino acids. CDR3 bases: TGTGCCAGTAGTCCTTGGTCGAGGAACAATCAGCCCCAGCATTTT. Its translation is CASSPWSRNNQPQHF. The full variable domain, its missing parts supplied by reference TRBV19 and TRBJ1-5, is DGGITQSPKYLFRKEGQNVTLSCEQNLNHDAMYWYRQDPGQGLRLIYYSQIVNDFQKGDIAEGYSVSREKKESFPLTVTSAQKNPTAFYLCASSPWSRNNQPQHFGDGTRLSIL.

The V call is TRBV5-1, the J call TRBJ2-7; 7 nucleotides agree with TRBD1. This CDR3 is 14 amino acids long. J lost 3 bases, V lost 2 bases, and 5 bases had no gene match. Germline V gene data show CDR1 as SGHRS and CDR2 as YFSETQ. The CDR3 is CASSLQGIFYEQYF. CDR3 in DNA: TGCGCCAGCAGCTTACAGGGGATCTTCTACGAGCAGTACTTC. The entire variable domain, with the rest obtained from reference TRBV5-1 and TRBJ2-7, is as follows: KAGVTQTPRYLIKTRGQQVTLSCSPISGHRSVSWYQQTPGQGLQFLFEYFSETQRNKGNFPGRFSGRQFSNSRSEMNVSTLELGDSALYLCASSLQGIFYEQYFGPGTRLTVT.

This chain links TRBV4-1 with TRBJ1-4; 7 bases fit TRBD1. From germline, CDR1 is MGHRA and CDR2 YSYEKL. This CDR3 contains 15 residues. The junction had 12 bases not matched to a gene; V was cut back by 6 bases and J by 8 bases. CDR3: CASSYIQGRAEKLFF. Written as DNA, the CDR3 is TGCGCCAGCAGTTATATACAGGGGCGAGCGGAAAAACTGTTTTTT.

This chain links TRBV6-5 with TRBJ2-3; D gene ambiguous. CDR1 and CDR2 from the germline V gene are MNHEY and SVGAGI. CDR3 length: 14 amino acids. Trimming took off 5 bases at V and 1 base at J, with 10 bases between the two ends. For the CDR3, the DNA is TGTGCCAGCAGTCCAGTGGTACGCACAGATACGCAGTATTTT. This translates into CASSPVVRTDTQYF.

This chain joins TRBV5-6 and TRBJ1-5, with a weak D call TRBD1 (6 bases). V was trimmed by 4 bases and J by 7 bases, leaving 9 bases between them. CDR1 is SGHDT and CDR2 is YYEEEE in the germline V gene. This CDR3 region has 12 residues. The CDR3 protein is CASSVDSQPQHF. The CDR3 bases are TGTGCCAGCAGCGTGGACAGCCAGCCCCAGCATTTT. The complete variable domain, with remaining parts taken from reference TRBV5-6 and TRBJ1-5, reads DAGVTQSPTHLIKTRGQQVTLRCSPKSGHDTVSWYQQALGQGPQFIFQYYEEEERQRGNFPDRFSGHQFPNYSSELNVNALLLGDSALYLCASSVDSQPQHFGDGTRLSIL.

This clone was seen once. The CDR3 is CASRPGTSGRRETQYF. CDR3 DNA sequence: TGTGCCAGCAGACCTGGGACTAGCGGGAGGAGAGAGACCCAGTACTTC. V gene TRBV27 combines with J gene TRBJ2-5; 15 bases are a match to TRBD2. The V segment lost 6 bases and the J segment 4 bases; nucleotides outside the gene matches: 6. The CDR3 length is 16 residues. Germline CDR1 reads MNHEY; CDR2 reads SMNVEV (reference sequence).

This clone was detected only a few times. This chain links TRBV6-5 with TRBJ1-4, with a weak D call TRBD1 (5 bases). V shed 0 bases and J shed 4 bases, with 9 bases lying between them. This CDR3 is 15 amino acids long. Germline CDR1 MNHEY, CDR2 SVGAGI. The CDR3, as DNA: TGTGCCAGCAGTTACTCGACAGTTTATAATGAAAAACTGTTTTTT. Translated, it gives CASSYSTVYNEKLFF.

This sequence joins TRBV27 and TRBJ2-7; 10 nucleotides agree with TRBD2. The CDR3 sequence is 15 residues long. Germline CDR1 MNHEY, CDR2 SMNVEV (reference sequence). The junction had 5 bases not matched to a gene; V was cut back by 6 bases and J by 0 bases. The CDR3 spells CASRAASGSSYEQYF. The CDR3 coding sequence is TGTGCCAGCAGAGCAGCTAGCGGGAGCTCCTACGAGCAGTACTTC.

The rearrangement joins TRBV2 to TRBJ2-1; D possibly corresponds to TRBD2 (6 bases). Per the germline V gene, CDR1 is SNHLY and CDR2 is FYNNEI. The germline V and J ends were trimmed by 5 bases and 9 bases, with 11 bases remaining between them. The CDR3 sequence is 12 residues long. The DNA for the CDR3 is TGTGCCAGCAGTCGACTAGAGGCTGAGCAGTTCTTC. Protein sequence: CASSRLEAEQFF.

J is TRBJ2-4 and V is TRBV6-2 or TRBV6-3; 8 bases align to TRBD2. The CDR3 has 15 residues. V was pared by 5 bases and J by 6 bases, with 9 bases of the junction left unmatched. The germline CDR1 and CDR2 sequences are MNHEY and SVGEGT. In nucleotides, the CDR3 is TGTGCCAGCAGTGATATAGCGGGAATCGGAAACATTCAGTACTTC. Translating it yields CASSDIAGIGNIQYF.

This chain uses TRBV29-1 with TRBJ1-2; 7 nucleotides agree with TRBD1. With 4 bases clipped from V and 8 bases from J, the junction kept 7 bases outside the gene matches. Germline values: CDR1 SQVTM, CDR2 ANQGSEA. The CDR3 runs to 12 residues. CDR3 in amino acids: CSVGEGARGYTF. The DNA for the CDR3 is TGCAGCGTTGGGGAGGGGGCGCGAGGCTACACCTTC.

The chain links TRBV18 to TRBJ1-2; D is ambiguous. The CDR3 covers 15 residues. Per the germline V gene, CDR1 is KGHSH and CDR2 is LQKENI. Trimming removed 4 bases from V and 3 bases from J, with 15 bases in between. CDR3 region: CASSRWADEHYGYTF. CDR3 in DNA: TGTGCCAGCTCACGCTGGGCGGACGAACACTATGGCTACACCTTC.

The chain links TRBV7-9 to TRBJ2-2, with D perhaps matching TRBD2 (6 bases). The V and J ends lost 5 bases and 0 bases respectively, with 22 bases between them. The CDR3 consists of 19 residues. The germline CDR1 and CDR2 sequences are SEHNR and FQNEAQ (reference sequence). The chain's CDR3 is CASSLGRWGSGPNTGELFF. In nucleotides, the CDR3 is TGTGCCAGCAGCCTGGGGAGGTGGGGGAGCGGGCCGAACACCGGGGAGCTGTTTTTT.

The chain has TRBV27 and TRBJ1-2; D unclear. The V gene's germline CDR1 is MNHEY and CDR2 SMNVEV (reference sequence). Trimming pared 3 bases from V and 8 bases from J, leaving 19 bases between. The CDR3 contains 15 residues. In DNA, the CDR3 is TGTGCCAGCAGTTTGGGCCCGGGGAGGGCTGAAGGCTACACCTTC. This translates into CASSLGPGRAEGYTF.

The chain employs TRBV10-1 and TRBJ2-5; 8 bases are shared with TRBD1. The CDR3 is made up of 13 amino acids. The V segment lost 7 bases and the J segment 4 bases; nucleotides outside the gene matches: 5. CDR1 is WNHNN, CDR2 SYGVQD, per germline (reference sequence). CDR3 in amino acids: CASNPTGVETQYF. DNA for the CDR3: TGCGCCAGCAATCCGACAGGGGTAGAGACCCAGTACTTC.

V is TRBV6-4 and J is TRBJ1-6, with 8 bases aligning to TRBD1. The CDR3 contains 20 residues. Looked up from germline, CDR1 is MRHNA and CDR2 is SNTAGT. J lost 0 bases, V lost 0 bases, and 10 bases had no gene match. The CDR3 sequence is CASSDSVGQGAYSYNSPLHF. The CDR3 DNA follows: TGTGCCAGCAGTGACTCGGTCGGACAGGGCGCCTACTCCTATAATTCACCCCTCCACTTT.